This T cell receptor (beta chain) is drawn from a study of CD8+CD57+ T cells in acquired aplastic anemia. Background on the study: Sorted CD4+ and CD8+ cells gave a mean 3.2 ug DNA, range roughly 0.18 to 30 ug. Overall study results and limits: Overlap between patients and controls comprised 25 to 30 CD8+ CDR3 sequences.

Genomic DNA acted as the template from which TCR beta VDJ combination and CDR3 sequence profiling were carried out. TCRdb re-called the reads through MiXCR, storing one row per CDR3 protein. Among 150,000 to 200,000 distinct CDR3 sequences, roughly 50% were seen once, and the ten largest hold about 1.8%. Individuals selected for sequencing had exhibited CD8+CD57+ cell expansion on flow cytometry. Patients uniformly had severe acquired aplastic anemia. The table lists this clonotype with a few counts. The target antigen is unknown. This clonotype was sampled from a human donor with aplastic anemia. Sequenced material: sorted CD4+, CD8+, or CD8+CD57+ T cells (not recorded which) from PBMCs.

The CDR3 protein is CASSHTLGVGREQFF. The CDR3 DNA sequence: TGTGCCAGCAGCCACACTCTGGGGGTGGGGCGGGAGCAGTTCTTC. J is TRBJ2-1 and V is TRBV4-2; D tentatively fits TRBD1 or TRBD2 (5 bases each). V was cut by 3 bases and J by 10 bases, with 19 bases left in between. The CDR3 length is 15 residues. Germline lookup yields CDR1 LGHNA and CDR2 YNFKEQ.